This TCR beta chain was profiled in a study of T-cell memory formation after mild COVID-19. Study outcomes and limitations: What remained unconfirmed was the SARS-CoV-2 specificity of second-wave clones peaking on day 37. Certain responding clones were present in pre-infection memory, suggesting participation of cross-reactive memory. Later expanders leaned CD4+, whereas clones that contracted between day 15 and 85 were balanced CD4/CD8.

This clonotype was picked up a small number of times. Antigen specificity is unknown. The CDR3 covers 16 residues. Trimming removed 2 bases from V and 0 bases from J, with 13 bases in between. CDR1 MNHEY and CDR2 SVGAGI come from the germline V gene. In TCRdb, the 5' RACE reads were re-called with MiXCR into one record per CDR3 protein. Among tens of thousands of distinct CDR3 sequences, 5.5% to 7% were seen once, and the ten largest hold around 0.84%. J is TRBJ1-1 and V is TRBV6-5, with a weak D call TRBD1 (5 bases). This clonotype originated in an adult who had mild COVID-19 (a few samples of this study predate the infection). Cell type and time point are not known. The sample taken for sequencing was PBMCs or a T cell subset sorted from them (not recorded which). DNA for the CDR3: TGTGCCAGCAGTTACGCAACAGGAAGCATGAACACTGAAGCTTTCTTT. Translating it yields CASSYATGSMNTEAFF.